This TCR beta chain originates from a study of T cell changes during pregnancy in multiple sclerosis. Generated by immunoSEQ multiplex PCR, the TCRdb table keeps only in-frame clones and is missing some. Among some 64,000 clones listed, just under 90% were seen once. The germline V gene encodes CDR1 SNHLY and CDR2 FYNNEI. V shed 6 bases and J shed 12 bases, with 14 bases lying between them. The CDR3 runs to 11 residues. The material was peripheral blood, obtained in the first trimester of pregnancy. The V and J genes are TRBV2 and TRBJ1-2, with D perhaps TRBD1 (5 bases). The receptor was isolated from a female donor in good health, enrolled as a control in a pregnancy study. CDR3 coding DNA: TGTGCCAGCAGCGACACGGGGGGACACACCTTC. Protein product: CASSDTGGHTF.